A single sample is the source of the 22 T cell receptor beta chains below, sequenced in a study of shared clonotypes between healthy human individuals. TCRdb's copy holds only in-frame clones and misses some; the assay was immunoSEQ multiplex PCR. The profile shows 450,000 to 600,000 clones, 79% of them singletons. The sample was PBMCs. These receptors all stem from a woman aged 40 to 50 in good health. Some clones in this sample may be carry-over from other donors' samples.

The V and J genes are TRBV27 and TRBJ2-7; 9 nucleotides align to TRBD1. Germline assignment: CDR1 MNHEY and CDR2 SMNVEV (reference sequence). V was pared by 3 bases and J by 4 bases, with 4 bases of the junction left unmatched. The CDR3 is 14 amino acids. CDR3 sequence: CASSFRDRAYEQYF. CDR3 sequence (DNA): TGTGCCAGCAGTTTCCGGGACAGGGCGTACGAGCAGTACTTC.

The chain has TRBV5-1 and TRBJ1-2, with D uncertain. Germline CDR1 and CDR2: SGHRS and YFSETQ. V shed 4 bases and J shed 2 bases, with 9 bases lying between them. The length of the CDR3 is 13 residues. CDR3 sequence (DNA): TGCGCCAGCAGCCCAGAAGGCAACTATGGCTACACCTTC. Its protein is CASSPEGNYGYTF.

The rearrangement uses TRBV5-4 and TRBJ2-1; no firm D call. V lost 1 base and J 5 bases, leaving 10 bases between the germline ends. CDR1 is SGHNT, CDR2 YYREEE, per germline (reference sequence). The CDR3 contains 14 residues. The CDR3 coding sequence is TGTGCCAGCAGCTTGACCCTGTTGGACAATGAGCAGTTCTTC. Its protein product is CASSLTLLDNEQFF. The full variable domain, rest sourced from reference TRBV5-4 and TRBJ2-1, is ETGVTQSPTHLIKTRGQQVTLRCSSQSGHNTVSWYQQALGQGPQFIFQYYREEENGRGNFPPRFSGLQFPNYSSELNVNALELDDSALYLCASSLTLLDNEQFFGPGTRLTVL.

V usage is TRBV7-9 and J usage is TRBJ1-2, with 8 bases matching TRBD1. This CDR3 contains 14 residues. V lost 7 bases to trimming and J lost 5 bases; unmatched junction nucleotides: 9. Looked up from germline, CDR1 is SEHNR and CDR2 is FQNEAQ (reference sequence). CDR3 sequence reads: CASTPGGGFYGYTF. The CDR3 coding sequence is TGTGCCAGCACCCCAGGGGGCGGATTTTATGGCTACACCTTC.

V is TRBV7-2 and J is TRBJ2-5; D perhaps matches TRBD1 (5 bases). The germline CDR1 and CDR2 sequences are SGHTA and FQGNSA. With 5 bases removed from V and 0 bases from J, the gap between germline ends came to 16 bases. This CDR3 is 16 amino acids long. CDR3 sequence: CASSPHAVQDQETQYF. The CDR3, as DNA: TGTGCCAGCAGCCCCCACGCGGTACAGGACCAAGAGACCCAGTACTTC.

The chain links TRBV11-2 to TRBJ1-1, with D possibly TRBD1 on 5 matching bases. The CDR3 runs to 14 residues. CDR1 SGHAT and CDR2 FQNNGV come from the germline V gene. Trimming pared 4 bases from V and 1 base from J, leaving 10 bases between. The chain's CDR3 is CASSSGRWNTEAFF. In DNA, the CDR3 is TGTGCCAGCAGCTCGGGACGGTGGAACACTGAAGCTTTCTTT.

The chain couples TRBV27 to TRBJ1-2; 7 nucleotides line up with TRBD1. The J segment lost 0 bases and the V segment lost 3 bases, leaving 13 bases of the junction unmatched. The germline gives CDR1 MNHEY, CDR2 SMNVEV (reference sequence). This CDR3 is 18 amino acids long. CDR3 in amino acids: CASSFLSDRVFTNYGYTF. CDR3 bases: TGTGCCAGCAGTTTCTTATCTGACAGGGTCTTTACTAACTATGGCTACACCTTC.

The table lists this clone with many counts. The rearrangement uses TRBV2 and TRBJ1-2; D gene ambiguous. Germline CDR1 reads SNHLY; CDR2 reads FYNNEI. CDR3 size: 13 residues. Trimming stripped 3 bases from V and 2 bases from J, with 7 bases between. CDR3 sequence reads: CASSDNSNYGYTF. In DNA form, the CDR3 reads TGTGCCAGCAGTGATAACAGCAACTATGGCTACACCTTC.

This chain uses TRBV2 with TRBJ1-5; possibly TRBD1 for D (5 bases). Trimming took off 2 bases at V and 9 bases at J, with 14 bases between the two ends. CDR1 SNHLY and CDR2 FYNNEI come from the germline V gene. There are 14 residues in the CDR3. The DNA for the CDR3 is TGTGCCAGCAGTGAAATAACAGGTAATTTGCCCCAGCATTTT. Residues: CASSEITGNLPQHF.

The chain uses TRBV28 and TRBJ1-5; D unresolved. The germline V and J ends were trimmed by 0 bases and 4 bases, with 4 bases remaining between them. This CDR3 spans 13 amino acids. Germline V gene lookup returns CDR1 MDHEN and CDR2 SYDVKM. The CDR3: CASSLWANQPQHF. The CDR3 DNA follows: TGTGCCAGCAGTTTATGGGCTAATCAGCCCCAGCATTTT.

The rearrangement links TRBV5-1 to TRBJ2-4; D is undetermined. Germline lookup yields CDR1 SGHRS and CDR2 YFSETQ. The V end was cut by 0 bases, the J end by 0 bases, with 4 bases between. CDR3 size: 14 residues. CDR3 DNA sequence: TGCGCCAGCAGCTTGGACGGAGCCAAAAACATTCAGTACTTC. Protein sequence: CASSLDGAKNIQYF.

The chain is built from TRBV11-3 and TRBJ2-3; D perhaps matches TRBD1 (6 bases). The CDR3 totals 15 residues. Germline CDR1 reads SGHNT; CDR2 reads YENEEA. Trimming cost V 5 bases and J 2 bases, with 14 bases left between them. The CDR3 reads CASSPSGQPTDTQYF. CDR3 DNA sequence: TGTGCCAGCAGCCCTAGTGGACAGCCCACAGATACGCAGTATTTT.

V gene TRBV30 combines with J gene TRBJ2-3; 13 positions agree with TRBD2. The V and J ends lost 0 bases and 4 bases, in that order; junction bases with no gene match: 1. The CDR3 runs to 15 residues. CDR1 GTSNPN and CDR2 SVGIG come from the germline V gene (reference sequence). CDR3 amino acids: CAWSVLAGGSDTQYF. CDR3 nucleotides: TGTGCCTGGAGTGTACTAGCGGGAGGGTCAGATACGCAGTATTTT.

This chain connects TRBV6-5 to TRBJ2-5, with 7 bases fitting TRBD2. The J call is uncertain, as TRBJ2-7 better fits the DNA end. CDR1 and CDR2 from the germline V gene are MNHEY and SVGAGI. The CDR3 has 14 residues. CDR3 coding DNA: TGTGCCAGCAGGCCCCCGGGGGAGGGCTACGAGCAGTACTTC. It codes for CASRPPGEGYEQYF.

This clone has a single count. The J gene is TRBJ2-1, the V gene TRBV5-4; 12 nucleotides agree with TRBD2. The germline CDR1 and CDR2 sequences are SGHNT and YYREEE (reference sequence). The length of the CDR3 is 18 residues. V lost 4 bases and J lost 4; bases outside the gene matches: 12. The CDR3 sequence is CASSNRGGLAGSYNEQFF. CDR3 nucleotides: TGTGCCAGCAGCAACCGCGGCGGACTAGCGGGGTCTTACAATGAGCAGTTCTTC.

Comments on this clone: Other DNA variants within this sample encode the same CDR3. In DNA, the CDR3 is TGTGCCAGCTCACCAGCCAACTCTGGAAACACCATATATTTT. Its protein product is CASSPANSGNTIYF. The chain couples TRBV18 to TRBJ1-3; D is ambiguous. The CDR3 totals 14 residues. The germline gives CDR1 KGHSH, CDR2 LQKENI. Trimming cost V 2 bases and J 0 bases, with 5 bases left between them.

The V and J genes are TRBV28 and TRBJ1-1; a possible D gene is TRBD1 (5 bases). Per the germline V gene, CDR1 is MDHEN and CDR2 is SYDVKM. This CDR3 spans 14 amino acids. With 2 bases removed from V and 8 bases from J, the gap between germline ends came to 15 bases. The chain's CDR3 is CASSLPPNRQEAFF. As DNA, the CDR3 is TGTGCCAGCAGTTTACCCCCAAATCGACAGGAAGCTTTCTTT.

This clone showed up just once. This chain joins TRBV7-3 and TRBJ2-1; 7 bases map to TRBD2. CDR3 length: 14 amino acids. Losses at the gene ends were 3 bases for V and 7 bases for J; bases not matched to a gene: 6. Germline CDR1 is SGHTA and CDR2 is FQGTGA. The DNA of the CDR3 is TGTGCCAGCAGCTTCGCGGGAGTAGGTAATGAGCAGTTCTTC. It is translated as CASSFAGVGNEQFF. Complete variable domain (other parts from reference TRBV7-3 and TRBJ2-1): GAGVSQTPSNKVTEKGKYVELRCDPISGHTALYWYRQSLGQGPEFLIYFQGTGAADDSGLPNDRFFAVRPEGSVSTLKIQRTERGDSAVYLCASSFAGVGNEQFFGPGTRLTVL.

This sequence joins TRBV7-9 and TRBJ2-2; possible D gene TRBD2, 6 bases. Trimming took off 2 bases at V and 5 bases at J, with 15 bases between the two ends. CDR1 is SEHNR, CDR2 FQNEAQ, per germline (reference sequence). The CDR3 spans 16 residues. The DNA for the CDR3 is TGTGCCAGCAGCTTAAGGGGTTTAGCGGCAACCGGGGAGCTGTTTTTT. It encodes CASSLRGLAATGELFF.

This rearrangement joins TRBV27 to TRBJ1-4; the D gene is possibly TRBD1 (6 bases). Trimming took off 2 bases at V and 7 bases at J, with 11 bases between the two ends. CDR1 is MNHEY, CDR2 SMNVEV, per germline (reference sequence). The CDR3 contains 14 residues. The CDR3 nucleotides are TGTGCCAGCAGTTTAAGTCAGGGGCTTGAAAAACTGTTTTTT. Translation: CASSLSQGLEKLFF.

This clone has a handful of counts. The chain joins TRBV6-1 to TRBJ2-7; 9 bases agree with TRBD1. The CDR3 contains 15 residues. Germline V gene lookup returns CDR1 MNHNS and CDR2 SASEGT. After removal of 3 bases from V and 1 base from J, the junction contained 4 bases not matched to a gene. The CDR3 DNA follows: TGTGCCAGCAGTGATCGCGGGACAGGGTCCTACGAGCAGTACTTC. It specifies CASSDRGTGSYEQYF.

The gene calls are TRBV5-4 and TRBJ1-5; D is uncertain. V lost 4 bases and J lost 5, with 10 bases in between. Per the germline V gene, CDR1 is SGHNT and CDR2 is YYREEE (reference sequence). The CDR3 runs 13 residues. The CDR3 sequence: CASSIDTDQPQHF. CDR3 nucleotide sequence: TGTGCCAGCAGCATCGACACAGATCAGCCCCAGCATTTT.